This is a list of T cell receptor beta chains from one sample in a study of cytomegalovirus exposure and HLA in healthy donors. The table came from immunoSEQ multiplex PCR; TCRdb's copy has only in-frame clones and leaves some out. The sample includes under 200,000 clones, over 70% of them seen just once. The specimen sequenced was PBMCs. The receptor source for this set is a man aged 35 to 55 in good health and CMV-seronegative. Both conserved end residues are part of each CDR3. A D gene is named only where the DNA matches it firmly. The size field is filled for only some rows; it gives once, few, many or a size class.

cdr3_length	d_call	v_call	j_call	clone_size	cdr3_aa	cdr3_nt
11	NA	TRBV7-9	TRBJ2-1	NA	CASSQGPEQFF	TGTGCCAGCAGCCAGGGTCCTGAGCAGTTCTTC
15	NA	TRBV18	TRBJ1-4	NA	CASSPTGTNDEKLFF	TGTGCCAGCTCACCAACGGGGACTAATGACGAAAAACTGTTTTTT
14	TRBD1	TRBV7-9	TRBJ1-2	NA	CASSLRTGPGGYTF	TGTGCCAGCAGCTTAAGGACAGGGCCCGGTGGCTACACCTTC
14	NA	TRBV7-9	TRBJ2-1	NA	CASSQGIRYNEQFF	TGTGCCAGCAGTCAGGGGATCCGATACAATGAGCAGTTCTTC
16	NA	TRBV12-5	TRBJ2-7	NA	CASGLPFHTGTYEQYF	TGTGCTAGTGGTTTACCCTTCCATACAGGGACCTACGAGCAGTACTTC
17	TRBD1	TRBV30	TRBJ1-2	NA	CAWSVSGGSSANYGYTF	TGTGCCTGGAGTGTCTCAGGGGGTAGTTCCGCTAACTATGGCTACACCTTC
11	NA	TRBV29-1	TRBJ1-2	NA	CSVSGNYGYTF	TGCAGCGTTTCAGGGAACTATGGCTACACCTTC
15	TRBD2	TRBV30	TRBJ2-2	NA	CAWTTLAGDTGELFF	TGTGCCTGGACCACACTAGCGGGAGACACCGGGGAGCTGTTTTTT
13	NA	TRBV5-1	TRBJ2-7	NA	CASSLAISYEQYF	TGCGCCAGCAGCTTGGCCATTAGCTACGAGCAGTACTTC
13	NA	TRBV6-6	TRBJ1-1	NA	CASSYGQRTEAFF	TGTGCCAGCAGTTACGGACAGCGCACTGAAGCTTTCTTT
15	NA	TRBV6-5	TRBJ1-1	once	CASGREGNMNTEAFF	TGTGCCAGCGGCAGGGAGGGAAACATGAACACTGAAGCTTTCTTT
18	TRBD2	TRBV7-8	TRBJ2-3	NA	CASSLNEGRASSTDTQYF	TGTGCCAGCAGCCTGAACGAAGGGAGGGCCTCTAGCACAGATACGCAGTATTTT
17	NA	TRBV30	TRBJ2-6	NA	CAWSGDSLLGGANVLTF	TGTGCCTGGAGTGGGGACTCTCTCTTGGGTGGGGCCAACGTCCTGACTTTC
18	TRBD1	TRBV7-9	TRBJ1-1	NA	CASSIDPGTGWPNTEAFF	TGTGCCAGCAGCATTGATCCCGGGACAGGGTGGCCGAACACTGAAGCTTTCTTT
16	TRBD2	TRBV13	TRBJ2-5	NA	CASSPGSGVYQETQYF	TGTGCCAGCAGCCCAGGTAGCGGGGTGTACCAAGAGACCCAGTACTTC
15	TRBD2	TRBV2	TRBJ2-7	NA	CASSRTSGQTYEQYF	TGTGCCAGCAGCCGGACTAGCGGCCAAACCTACGAGCAGTACTTC
14	TRBD1	TRBV11-2	TRBJ1-1	once	CASSGDRGPGEAFF	TGTGCCAGCAGCGGGGACAGGGGGCCGGGTGAAGCTTTCTTT
12	NA	TRBV2	TRBJ2-5	once	CASRREQETQYF	TGTGCCAGCAGGAGGGAGCAAGAGACCCAGTACTTC
15	NA	TRBV6-4	TRBJ1-1	NA	CASRGEMTVNTEAFF	TGTGCCAGCAGGGGCGAGATGACAGTTAACACTGAAGCTTTCTTT
13	NA	TRBV9	TRBJ1-1	few	CASSVGRNTEAFF	TGTGCCAGCAGCGTGGGGAGAAACACTGAAGCTTTCTTT
15	TRBD2	TRBV5-4	TRBJ2-7	NA	CASRVNGLAGDEQYF	TGTGCCAGCAGGGTTAACGGACTAGCGGGGGACGAGCAGTACTTC
16	NA	TRBV19	TRBJ1-5	NA	CASSLEFWGWNQPQHF	TGTGCCAGTAGTCTCGAGTTCTGGGGCTGGAATCAGCCCCAGCATTTT